This entry lists 3 T cell receptor beta chains sequenced from one sample in a study of T-cell reconstitution after alpha-beta-depleted transplantation in children. Library preparation (for TCRbeta) was performed with unique molecular identifiers. TCRdb called the PCR reads again in MiXCR, with one record for every CDR3 protein. Of some 200,000 distinct CDR3 sequences listed, roughly 7.5% are singletons. The sample was PBMCs from the stem cell graft donor, taken from the stem cell graft. These receptors were collected from a human donor who donated a stem cell graft to a child with Wiskott-Aldrich syndrome.

This clonotype was seen repeatedly, ten times or more. This chain links TRBV16 with TRBJ1-2; D is undetermined. This CDR3 has 13 amino acids. The V end lost 4 bases, the J end lost 3 bases, and 9 bases lay between the germline ends. The V gene's germline CDR1 is KGHSY and CDR2 FQNENV. CDR3 loop: CASSPNRDYGYTF. The DNA for the CDR3 is TGTGCCAGCAGCCCAAATAGGGACTATGGCTACACCTTC.

This clonotype was counted many times. V gene TRBV9 combines with J gene TRBJ2-1; 8 positions agree with TRBD2. From germline, CDR1 is SGDLS and CDR2 YYNGEE. The junction had 6 bases not matched to a gene; V was cut back by 0 bases and J by 4 bases. The CDR3 totals 16 residues. DNA for the CDR3: TGTGCCAGCAGCGTAGGAATAACTAGCGGATACAATGAGCAGTTCTTC. Its translation: CASSVGITSGYNEQFF.

This clonotype was detected many times. The chain employs TRBV5-1 and TRBJ2-5; D is ambiguous. The germline CDR1 and CDR2 sequences are SGHRS and YFSETQ. Trimming stripped 5 bases from V and 1 base from J, with 9 bases between. CDR3 length: 13 amino acids. CDR3 bases: TGCGCCAGCAGTCTCGGCACCCAAGAGACCCAGTACTTC. This gives the protein CASSLGTQETQYF.